These 24 T cell receptor beta chains came from one sample sequenced in a study of untreated major depressive disorder. The method was immunoSEQ multiplex PCR; TCRdb's version includes in-frame clones alone and lacks a portion of them. The table shows 20,000 to 25,000 clones, with 89% occurring only once. The sequenced sample consisted of CD4+ T cells from PBMCs. Source of these receptors: a woman aged 40-49 years in good health.

The rearrangement links TRBV4-2 to TRBJ2-1; D perhaps matches TRBD2 (6 bases). Germline assignment: CDR1 LGHNA and CDR2 YNFKEQ. The CDR3 consists of 15 residues. V was shortened by 4 bases and J by 7 bases, with 17 bases between the two germline ends. This chain's CDR3 is CASSLELGGGNEQFF. Here the CDR3 DNA reads TGTGCCAGCAGCCTCGAACTGGGGGGTGGTAATGAGCAGTTCTTC.

The chain is built from TRBV27 and TRBJ2-6, with D possibly TRBD1 on 5 matching bases. V was pared by 4 bases and J by 3 bases, with 16 bases between. The CDR3 consists of 17 residues. Germline V gene sequence: CDR1 MNHEY, CDR2 SMNVEV (reference sequence). This chain's CDR3 is CASSSQGLRDGANVLTF. DNA of the CDR3: TGTGCCAGCAGTTCCCAGGGTCTGCGAGATGGGGCCAACGTCCTGACTTTC.

The J gene is TRBJ2-1, the V gene TRBV28; weak D call: TRBD2 (6 bases). Trimming pared 2 bases from V and 7 bases from J, leaving 15 bases between. In germline, CDR1 is MDHEN, CDR2 SYDVKM. The CDR3 length is 15 residues. CDR3 coding DNA: TGTGCCAGCAGTTTAGTGGGGATCGCGGGGAATGAGCAGTTCTTC. This sequence encodes CASSLVGIAGNEQFF.

The V call is TRBV29-1, the J call TRBJ1-2; TRBD1 matches at 9 bases. The CDR3 spans 11 residues. V lost 7 bases to trimming and J lost 8 bases; unmatched junction nucleotides: 5. Germline loops: CDR1 SQVTM, CDR2 ANQGSEA. CDR3 loop: CSARDRVGYTF. The DNA of the CDR3 is TGCAGCGCCCGGGACAGGGTCGGCTACACCTTC.

The chain is built from TRBV9 and TRBJ2-5; 10 bases fit TRBD2. With 2 bases clipped from V and 5 bases from J, the junction kept 6 bases outside the gene matches. CDR3 length: 15 residues. CDR1 is SGDLS, CDR2 YYNGEE, per germline. DNA for the CDR3: TGTGCCAGCAGCGTGAGCGGGGGGGCCAGCGAGACCCAGTACTTC. Protein product: CASSVSGGASETQYF. Using reference TRBV9 and TRBJ2-5 for the parts outside the CDR3, the full variable domain is DSGVTQTPKHLITATGQRVTLRCSPRSGDLSVYWYQQSLDQGLQFLIQYYNGEERAKGNILERFSAQQFPDLHSELNLSSLELGDSALYFCASSVSGGASETQYFGPGTRLLVL.

The V call is TRBV27, the J call TRBJ1-5; 8 bases agree with TRBD1. Germline V CDR1 and CDR2: MNHEY, SMNVEV (reference sequence). This CDR3 spans 16 amino acids. V shed 5 bases, J shed 0 bases, and the junction held 6 bases outside the gene matches. The CDR3: CASSRTGIYSNQPQHF. CDR3 coding DNA: TGTGCCAGCAGTCGGACAGGGATATATAGCAATCAGCCCCAGCATTTT.

The CDR3 is CASSLQGAENTIYF. The CDR3 DNA is TGTGCCAGCAGCCTACAGGGGGCAGAAAACACCATATATTTT. V is TRBV6-1 and J is TRBJ1-3; TRBD1 agrees at 9 bases. Trimming removed 6 bases from V and 6 bases from J; junction bases left unmatched: 6. Germline V gene lookup returns CDR1 MNHNS and CDR2 SASEGT. This CDR3 has 14 amino acids.

V gene TRBV9 combines with J gene TRBJ1-6, with D hard to call. Germline values: CDR1 SGDLS, CDR2 YYNGEE. Trimming removed 0 bases at V and 9 bases at J, with 13 bases between. The CDR3 sequence is 15 residues long. The CDR3 sequence is CASSVAPGGGSPLHF. The CDR3 nucleotides read TGTGCCAGCAGCGTAGCCCCAGGAGGTGGTTCACCCCTCCACTTT.

This chain joins TRBV9 and TRBJ2-7; unclear D gene. V was clipped by 0 bases and J by 6 bases, with 13 bases between them. The CDR3 covers 14 residues. The V gene's germline CDR1 is SGDLS and CDR2 YYNGEE. The DNA of the CDR3 is TGTGCCAGCAGCGTAGCTACTTCCGGTACCGAGCAGTACTTC. Translated, it gives CASSVATSGTEQYF. The full variable domain, its missing parts supplied by reference TRBV9 and TRBJ2-7, is DSGVTQTPKHLITATGQRVTLRCSPRSGDLSVYWYQQSLDQGLQFLIQYYNGEERAKGNILERFSAQQFPDLHSELNLSSLELGDSALYFCASSVATSGTEQYFGPGTRLTVT.

The J gene is TRBJ2-3, the V gene TRBV10-3; D may be TRBD2 (6 bases). This CDR3 has 14 residues. Trimming took off 10 bases at V and 3 bases at J, with 17 bases between the two ends. In germline, CDR1 is ENHRY, CDR2 SYGVKD. CDR3 sequence reads: CATRGGIKTDTQYF. Written as DNA, the CDR3 is TGTGCCACACGGGGCGGGATAAAGACAGATACGCAGTATTTT.

This chain joins TRBV7-9 and TRBJ2-3; D unclear. In germline, CDR1 is SEHNR, CDR2 FQNEAQ (reference sequence). This CDR3 contains 11 residues. The V end lost 5 bases, the J end lost 6 bases, and 6 bases lay between the germline ends. The CDR3 DNA is TGTGCCAGCAGCGATTGGGATACGCAGTATTTT. Residues: CASSDWDTQYF.

This clone is a singleton in its sample. The chain employs TRBV13 and TRBJ2-5; weak D call: TRBD2 (5 bases). CDR1 is PRHDT, CDR2 FYEKMQ, per germline (reference sequence). The CDR3 covers 16 residues. The V and J ends lost 5 bases and 5 bases respectively, with 21 bases between them. CDR3 nucleotides: TGTGCCAGCAGCCCCCCTCCCGGGGAGTCTGAGGAGACCCAGTACTTC. This translates into CASSPPPGESEETQYF.

The rearrangement links TRBV4-1 to TRBJ1-1; possible D gene TRBD1, 5 bases. From germline, CDR1 is MGHRA and CDR2 YSYEKL. V dropped 5 bases and J dropped 3 bases, with 13 bases sitting between them. The CDR3 is 14 amino acids. The CDR3: CASSRRGADTEAFF. Written as DNA, the CDR3 is TGCGCCAGCAGCAGGAGGGGCGCGGACACTGAAGCTTTCTTT.

V gene TRBV7-3 combines with J gene TRBJ1-1; D gene unclear. V was pared by 4 bases and J by 1 base, with 7 bases between. The germline V gene encodes CDR1 SGHTA and CDR2 FQGTGA. CDR3 length: 13 residues. The CDR3 loop is CASSSTGNTEAFF. CDR3 DNA sequence: TGTGCCAGCAGCTCAACCGGGAACACTGAAGCTTTCTTT.

The rearrangement joins TRBV5-4 to TRBJ1-2; maybe TRBD1 (5 bases). The CDR3 has 13 amino acids. V dropped 4 bases and J dropped 4 bases, with 11 bases sitting between them. Germline CDR1 is SGHNT and CDR2 is YYREEE (reference sequence). Here the CDR3 reads CASSPAGSYGYTF. The CDR3 DNA is TGTGCCAGCAGCCCCGCAGGGAGCTATGGCTACACCTTC.

The chain employs TRBV2 and TRBJ2-2, with D possibly matching TRBD1 (6 bases). V gave up 4 bases and J gave up 0 bases, with 15 bases separating them. Germline loops: CDR1 SNHLY, CDR2 FYNNEI. The CDR3 loop spans 17 amino acids. CDR3 sequence: CASSVSPGAANTGELFF. The DNA for the CDR3 is TGTGCCAGCAGTGTTTCCCCAGGGGCCGCGAACACCGGGGAGCTGTTTTTT.

The V call is TRBV18, the J call TRBJ2-6, with no clear D. Trimming left V 0 bases short and J 2 bases short, with 17 bases between. This CDR3 has 19 residues. Germline V gene sequence: CDR1 KGHSH, CDR2 LQKENI. CDR3 coding DNA: TGTGCCAGCTCACCACCCCTTGCCGGTTTCCGGCCTGGGGCCAACGTCCTGACTTTC. This gives the protein CASSPPLAGFRPGANVLTF.

This rearrangement joins TRBV7-2 to TRBJ1-1, with 9 bases matching TRBD1. This CDR3 region has 12 residues. In germline, CDR1 is SGHTA, CDR2 FQGNSA. V was clipped by 1 base and J by 10 bases; unmatched bases: 1. CDR3 region: CASSLDRGRAFF. The CDR3 coding sequence is TGTGCCAGCAGCTTAGACAGGGGGCGAGCTTTCTTT.

The chain combines TRBV5-1 with TRBJ2-7; tentatively, D is TRBD1 (6 bases). V was clipped by 3 bases and J by 2 bases, with 18 bases between them. This CDR3 contains 16 residues. Germline-derived CDR1 and CDR2 are SGHRS and YFSETQ. CDR3 amino acids: CASSWDTLGEPYEQYF. Here the CDR3 DNA reads TGCGCCAGCAGCTGGGACACCCTTGGCGAACCCTACGAGCAGTACTTC.

The chain employs TRBV18 and TRBJ2-2; 7 bases map to TRBD1. The trim removed 5 bases at V and 6 bases at J, leaving 9 bases unmatched. This CDR3 contains 15 residues. The germline V gene encodes CDR1 KGHSH and CDR2 LQKENI. The CDR3 loop is CASSSRQGQAGELFF. The DNA for the CDR3 is TGTGCCAGCTCATCCCGACAGGGTCAGGCCGGGGAGCTGTTTTTT.

This chain links TRBV29-1 with TRBJ2-1; D gene uncertain. The ends were cut back, 8 bases at V and 9 bases at J, with 14 bases in the middle. CDR1 and CDR2 from the germline V gene are SQVTM and ANQGSEA. The length of the CDR3 is 11 residues. This chain's CDR3 is CSLVSRREQFF. DNA of the CDR3: TGCAGCCTAGTGTCACGCCGTGAGCAGTTCTTC.

This chain uses TRBV7-9 with TRBJ1-6; no clear D. Germline loops: CDR1 SEHNR, CDR2 FQNEAQ (reference sequence). CDR3 size: 12 residues. Trimming took 5 bases from V and 5 from J, leaving 4 bases between them. CDR3 in DNA: TGTGCCAGCAGCCTAGATAATTCACCCCTCCACTTT. Translation gives CASSLDNSPLHF.

The CDR3 protein is CASSQQETQYF. As DNA, the CDR3 is TGCGCCAGCAGCCAACAAGAGACCCAGTACTTC. This chain links TRBV5-1 with TRBJ2-5; D gene uncertain. The CDR3 contains 11 residues. Trimming shortened V by 4 bases and J by 2 bases, and 3 bases separated the two germline ends. Germline V gene data show CDR1 as SGHRS and CDR2 as YFSETQ.

The chain recombines TRBV25-1 with TRBJ2-3, with 10 positions matching TRBD2. Germline CDR1 reads MGHDK; CDR2 reads SYGVNS. The CDR3 is 17 amino acids. V shed 8 bases, J shed 0 bases, and the junction held 11 bases outside the gene matches. CDR3: CASATLLAGSSTDTQYF. CDR3 coding DNA: TGTGCCAGCGCGACTCTACTAGCGGGGAGTAGCACAGATACGCAGTATTTT.